This TCR beta chain was recovered during a study of graft-versus-host responses after intestinal transplantation. The study's findings and limits: Allografts from individuals with graft-donor T cell macrochimerism displayed high graft-versus-host to host-versus-graft clonal ratios.

TCRdb's copy holds only in-frame clones and misses some; the assay was immunoSEQ multiplex PCR. This sample has 100,000 to 120,000 clones, with just under 95% found just once. The germline V gene encodes CDR1 SGHAT and CDR2 FQNNGV. The length of the CDR3 is 15 residues. The junction had 2 bases not matched to a gene; V was cut back by 1 base and J by 2 bases. Regarding this clone: Its antigen is not known.

The rearrangement joins TRBV11-2 to TRBJ2-7; 10 nucleotides align to TRBD2. This specimen was unstimulated CD8+ T cells sorted from spleen or lymph node cells, taken before intestinal transplant. The TCR comes from a human donor who received an intestinal transplant. In DNA form, the CDR3 reads TGTGCCAGCAGCTTAGTAGGGACTAGCGCCTACGAGCAGTACTTC. It specifies CASSLVGTSAYEQYF.